Given below is one T cell receptor (beta chain) in context. This sample was taken from a study of shared clonotypes between healthy human individuals. The V gene's germline CDR1 is MGHRA and CDR2 YSYEKL. The CDR3 covers 15 residues. Between the trimmed V and J ends, which lost 8 bases and 8 bases, there was a span of 22 bases. Donors comprised only Caucasian adults living in Nashville, Tennessee. Profiling relied on immunoSEQ multiplex PCR, and the TCRdb table lists in-frame clones only, not all of them. The sample has millions of clones; 85% to 95% are singletons. This clonotype was sampled from a young man in good health. The sequenced sample was naive CD4+ T cells sorted from blood. The subset was: CD45RA+ positively selected. The V call is TRBV4-1, the J call TRBJ2-1; D might be TRBD2 (6 bases). Here the CDR3 reads CASALMGTPRDEQFF. CDR3 bases: TGCGCCAGCGCCTTGATGGGGACTCCCAGGGATGAGCAGTTCTTC.